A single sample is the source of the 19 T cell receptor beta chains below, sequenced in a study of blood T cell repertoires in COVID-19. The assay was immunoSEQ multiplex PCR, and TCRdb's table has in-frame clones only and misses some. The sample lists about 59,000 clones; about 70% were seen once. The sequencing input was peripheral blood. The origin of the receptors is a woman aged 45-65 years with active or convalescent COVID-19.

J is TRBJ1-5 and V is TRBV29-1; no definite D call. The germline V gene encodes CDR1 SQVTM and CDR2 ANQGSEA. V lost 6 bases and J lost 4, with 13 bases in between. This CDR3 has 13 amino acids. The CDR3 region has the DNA TGCAGCGTGGCGCCCGGGGAAAATCAGCCCCAGCATTTT. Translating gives CSVAPGENQPQHF.

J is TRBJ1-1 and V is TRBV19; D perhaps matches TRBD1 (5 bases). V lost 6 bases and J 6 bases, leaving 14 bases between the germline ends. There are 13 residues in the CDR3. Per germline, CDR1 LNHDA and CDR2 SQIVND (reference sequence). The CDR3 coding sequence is TGTGCCAGTAGACCGACAGTTCCTTCTGAAGCTTTCTTT. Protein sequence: CASRPTVPSEAFF.

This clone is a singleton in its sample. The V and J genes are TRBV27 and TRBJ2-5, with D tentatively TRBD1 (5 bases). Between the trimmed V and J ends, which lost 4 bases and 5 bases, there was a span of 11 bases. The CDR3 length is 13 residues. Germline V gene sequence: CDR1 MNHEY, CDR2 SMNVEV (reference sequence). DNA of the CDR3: TGTGCCAGCAGTTCCAGGGTTGGCGAGACCCAGTACTTC. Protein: CASSSRVGETQYF.

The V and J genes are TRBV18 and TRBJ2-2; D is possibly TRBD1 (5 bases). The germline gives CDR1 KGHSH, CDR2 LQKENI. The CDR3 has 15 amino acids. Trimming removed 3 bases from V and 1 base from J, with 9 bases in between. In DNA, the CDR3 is TGTGCCAGCTCACCGGGTGACAGGAACACCGGGGAGCTGTTTTTT. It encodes CASSPGDRNTGELFF.

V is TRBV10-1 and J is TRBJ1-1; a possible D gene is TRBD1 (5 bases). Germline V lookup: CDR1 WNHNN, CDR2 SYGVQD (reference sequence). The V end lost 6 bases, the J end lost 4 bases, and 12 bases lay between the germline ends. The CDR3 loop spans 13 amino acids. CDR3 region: CASSRDSGTEAFF. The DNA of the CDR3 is TGCGCCAGCAGCAGGGATTCGGGCACTGAAGCTTTCTTT.

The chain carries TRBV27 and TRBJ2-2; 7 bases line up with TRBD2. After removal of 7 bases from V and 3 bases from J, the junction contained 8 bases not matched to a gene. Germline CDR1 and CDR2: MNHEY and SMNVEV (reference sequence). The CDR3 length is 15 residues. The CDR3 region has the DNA TGTGCCAGCACTAAAATACGGGGGGACACCGGGGAGCTGTTTTTT. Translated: CASTKIRGDTGELFF.

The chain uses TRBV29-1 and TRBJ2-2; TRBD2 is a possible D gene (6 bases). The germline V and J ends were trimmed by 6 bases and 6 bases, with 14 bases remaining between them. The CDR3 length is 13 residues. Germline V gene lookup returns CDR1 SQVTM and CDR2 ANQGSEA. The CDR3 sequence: CSVLGSPPGELFF. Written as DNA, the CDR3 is TGCAGCGTCCTCGGGAGTCCACCCGGGGAGCTGTTTTTT.

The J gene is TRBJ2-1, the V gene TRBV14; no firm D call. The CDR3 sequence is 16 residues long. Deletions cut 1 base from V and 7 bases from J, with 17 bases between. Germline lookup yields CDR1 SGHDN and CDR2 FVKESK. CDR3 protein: CASSQGARPVWNEQFF. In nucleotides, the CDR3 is TGTGCCAGCAGCCAAGGGGCCCGCCCAGTTTGGAATGAGCAGTTCTTC. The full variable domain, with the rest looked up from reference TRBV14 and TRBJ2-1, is EAGVTQFPSHSVIEKGQTVTLRCDPISGHDNLYWYRRVMGKEIKFLLHFVKESKQDESGMPNNRFLAERTGGTYSTLKVQPAELEDSGVYFCASSQGARPVWNEQFFGPGTRLTVL.

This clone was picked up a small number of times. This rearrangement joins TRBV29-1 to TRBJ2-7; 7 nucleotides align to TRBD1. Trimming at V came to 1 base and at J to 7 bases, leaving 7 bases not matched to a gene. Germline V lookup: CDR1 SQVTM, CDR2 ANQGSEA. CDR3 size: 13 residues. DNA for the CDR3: TGCAGCGTTGAAGTCCGACAGGGCCTAGAGCAGTACTTC. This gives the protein CSVEVRQGLEQYF.

The CDR3 sequence: CASSFNPGGRETQYF. In DNA, the CDR3 is TGTGCCAGCAGCTTTAATCCGGGAGGAAGAGAGACCCAGTACTTC. The chain employs TRBV7-2 and TRBJ2-5, with TRBD2 matching 7 bases. V shed 3 bases, J shed 4 bases, and the junction held 8 bases outside the gene matches. The CDR3 contains 15 residues. Germline CDR1 and CDR2: SGHTA and FQGNSA.

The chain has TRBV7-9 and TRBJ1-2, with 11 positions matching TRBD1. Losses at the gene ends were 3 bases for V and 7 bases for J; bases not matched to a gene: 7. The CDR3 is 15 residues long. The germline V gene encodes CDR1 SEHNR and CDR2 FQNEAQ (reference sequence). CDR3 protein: CASSLVDRGQGGYTF. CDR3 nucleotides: TGTGCCAGCAGCTTGGTGGACAGGGGGCAGGGTGGCTACACCTTC.

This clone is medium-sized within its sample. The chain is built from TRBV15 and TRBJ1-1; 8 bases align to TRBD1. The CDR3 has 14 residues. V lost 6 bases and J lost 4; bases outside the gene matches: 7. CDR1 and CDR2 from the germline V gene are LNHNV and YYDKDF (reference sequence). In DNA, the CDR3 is TGTGCCACCAGAGCCGTGACAGGGGTCACTGAAGCTTTCTTT. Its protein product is CATRAVTGVTEAFF.

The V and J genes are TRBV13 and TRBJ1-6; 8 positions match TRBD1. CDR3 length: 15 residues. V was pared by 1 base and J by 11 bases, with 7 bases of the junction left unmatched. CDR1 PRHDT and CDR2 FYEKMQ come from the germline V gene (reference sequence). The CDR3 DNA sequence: TGTGCCAGCAGCTTAGCCGGACAGGGTGGGACACCCCTCCACTTT. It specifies CASSLAGQGGTPLHF. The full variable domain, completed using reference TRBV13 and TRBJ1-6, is AAGVIQSPRHLIKEKRETATLKCYPIPRHDTVYWYQQGPGQDPQFLISFYEKMQSDKGSIPDRFSAQQFSDYHSELNMSSLELGDSALYFCASSLAGQGGTPLHFGNGTRLTVT.

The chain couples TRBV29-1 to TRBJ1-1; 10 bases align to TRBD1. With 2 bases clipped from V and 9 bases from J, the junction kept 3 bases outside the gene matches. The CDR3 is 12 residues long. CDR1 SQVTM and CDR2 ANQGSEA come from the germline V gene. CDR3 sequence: CSVERQGAKAFF. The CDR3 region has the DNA TGCAGCGTTGAACGACAGGGGGCTAAAGCTTTCTTT.

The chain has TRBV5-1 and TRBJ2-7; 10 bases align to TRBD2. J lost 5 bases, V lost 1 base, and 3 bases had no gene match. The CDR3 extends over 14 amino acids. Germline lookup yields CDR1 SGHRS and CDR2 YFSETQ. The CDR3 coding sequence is TGCGCCAGCAGCTTGTGGAGCGGGAGGGACGAGCAGTACTTC. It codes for CASSLWSGRDEQYF.

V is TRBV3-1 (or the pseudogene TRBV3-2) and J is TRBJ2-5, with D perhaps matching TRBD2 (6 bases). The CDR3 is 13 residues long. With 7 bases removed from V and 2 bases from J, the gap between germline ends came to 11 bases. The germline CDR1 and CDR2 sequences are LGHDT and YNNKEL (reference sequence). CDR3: CASIGGGQETQYF. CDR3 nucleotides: TGTGCCAGCATCGGGGGTGGACAAGAGACCCAGTACTTC.

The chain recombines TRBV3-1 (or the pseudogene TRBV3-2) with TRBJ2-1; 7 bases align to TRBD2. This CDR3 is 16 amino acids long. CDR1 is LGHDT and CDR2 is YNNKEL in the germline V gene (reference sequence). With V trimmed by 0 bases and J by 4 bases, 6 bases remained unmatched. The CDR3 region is CASSQDPGLEYNEQFF. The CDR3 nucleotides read TGTGCCAGCAGCCAAGACCCCGGACTAGAATACAATGAGCAGTTCTTC.

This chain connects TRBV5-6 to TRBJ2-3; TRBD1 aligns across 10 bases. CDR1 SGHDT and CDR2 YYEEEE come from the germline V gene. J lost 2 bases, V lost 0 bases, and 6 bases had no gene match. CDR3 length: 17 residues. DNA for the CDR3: TGTGCCAGCAGCTTGGGTACCGGGACAGGGGCCACAGATACGCAGTATTTT. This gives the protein CASSLGTGTGATDTQYF.

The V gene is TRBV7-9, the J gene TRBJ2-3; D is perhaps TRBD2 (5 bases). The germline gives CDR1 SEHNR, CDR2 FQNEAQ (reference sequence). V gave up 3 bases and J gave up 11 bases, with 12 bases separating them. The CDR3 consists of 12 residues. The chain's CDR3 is CASSLGSGWQYF. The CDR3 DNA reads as TGTGCCAGCAGCTTGGGAAGCGGATGGCAGTATTTT. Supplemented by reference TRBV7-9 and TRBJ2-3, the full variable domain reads DTGVSQNPRHKITKRGQNVTFRCDPISEHNRLYWYRQTLGQGPEFLTYFQNEAQLEKSRLLSDRFSAERPKGSFSTLEIQRTEQGDSAMYLCASSLGSGWQYFGPGTRLTVL.